Listed here is a single T cell receptor beta chain. Its antigen is undetermined. This CDR3 comprises 13 residues. Germline V gene sequence: CDR1 MNHEY, CDR2 SMNVEV (reference sequence). These data belong to a study of CXCR3-negative and CXCR3-positive naive CD8 T cells. The sorting of each CD8+ T cell subset was done in triplicate, at approximately 310,000 cells each. By phenotype, naive CD8+ T cells were CD45RO-CCR7+CD27+CD95-. The TRB cDNA libraries were prepared by 5' RACE with UMI labels. TCRdb re-called the 5' RACE reads and shows each CDR3 protein once, DNA omitted. The sample table includes roughly 63,000 distinct CDR3 sequences. The study, taken as a whole, reports: Naive subsets did not differ in surface CD5, and TRB CDR3 properties served to infer TCR strength. High diversity, comparable across both naive subsets, contrasted with much lower diversity in memory CD8+ cells. Naive CXCR3-positive cells had TRB CDR3s more hydrophobic than those of CXCR3-negative naive cells.

This clonotype originated in a human donor in good health. Some clones in this sample may be carry-over from other donors' samples. J is TRBJ1-1 and V is TRBV27; TCRdb gives TRBD1 as the D gene, but with no DNA this cannot be confirmed. The sample consisted of naive CXCR3+ CD8+ T cells from blood. The subset: CD45RO-CCR7+CD27+CD95- naive CD8+ T cells expressing CXCR3 (TNR3+). The CDR3: CASSRDRGAEAFF.